These T cell receptor beta chains were read from a single sample in a study of blood T cell repertoires in COVID-19. Produced via immunoSEQ multiplex PCR; TCRdb's table is partial and in-frame only. This sample has 150,000 to 200,000 clones; about nine tenths occur once, and the top ten carry 0.5% to 0.6%. The specimen was peripheral blood. The receptor source for this set is a man aged 45 to 65 with acute or convalescent COVID-19. The CDR3 runs from the conserved cysteine through the conserved F or W. The D gene is left open where the match is weak. Where a row states a size, it is once, few, many or the class of an expanded clone; other rows omit it.

v_call	j_call	d_call	clone_size	cdr3_nt	cdr3_aa
TRBV19	TRBJ1-3	TRBD1	NA	TGTGCCAGTACTACACAGGGGCTCCACTCTGGAAACACCATATATTTT	CASTTQGLHSGNTIYF
TRBV10-2	TRBJ2-3	TRBD2	NA	TGCGCCAGCAGCCGCGGGGTAGCGGGGCACACAGATACGCAGTATTTT	CASSRGVAGHTDTQYF
TRBV19	TRBJ2-1	TRBD2	NA	TGTGCCAGTGGTGGCGGGAGTCAGTTCTTC	CASGGGSQFF
TRBV2	TRBJ1-5	TRBD1	few	TGTGCCAGCAGTGGTCCCCCTCAGGACAGGTTTTTAGGACAGCCCCAGCATTTT	CASSGPPQDRFLGQPQHF
TRBV24-1	TRBJ2-1	NA	NA	TGTGCCACCAGTGATCCAATGAGTGAGCAGTTCTTC	CATSDPMSEQFF
TRBV6-9	TRBJ2-7	NA	NA	TGTGCCAGCAAACGCCCCGGGACAAGGGTCACCTACGAGCAGTACTTC	CASKRPGTRVTYEQYF
TRBV28	TRBJ2-1	TRBD1	NA	TGTGCCAGCAGTTGGATGGGGACAGGGGACTACAATGAGCAGTTCTTC	CASSWMGTGDYNEQFF
TRBV15	TRBJ2-1	NA	NA	TGTGCCACCAGCAGAGATAAATGGCCCAACAATGAGCAGTTCTTC	CATSRDKWPNNEQFF
TRBV7-9	TRBJ1-2	NA	NA	TGTGCCAGCAACCCAGAACATCCTAACTATGGCTACACCTTC	CASNPEHPNYGYTF
TRBV6-5	TRBJ1-3	NA	NA	TGTGCCAGCAGTTACTCCCCGCTAAGCTCTGGAAACACCATATATTTT	CASSYSPLSSGNTIYF
TRBV5-5	TRBJ2-3	NA	NA	TGTGCCAGCAGCTTGGGACTAGAGCTCACAGATACGCAGTATTTT	CASSLGLELTDTQYF
TRBV19	TRBJ2-2	NA	NA	TGTGCCAGTAGTGCCACCCCCGGTGTCGGCACCGGGGAGCTGTTTTTT	CASSATPGVGTGELFF
TRBV7-8	TRBJ2-1	NA	NA	TGTGCCAGCAGCTTAGTTCCCCTCAATGAGCAGTTCTTC	CASSLVPLNEQFF
TRBV11-2	TRBJ2-1	NA	NA	TGTGCCAGCAGCCCTTCCAGATCACCCTACAATGAGCAGTTCTTC	CASSPSRSPYNEQFF
TRBV19	TRBJ2-5	NA	NA	TGTGCCAGTAGTATAGTGTCCAGGGAAGAGACCCAGTACTTC	CASSIVSREETQYF
TRBV5-1	TRBJ1-2	TRBD1	NA	TGCGCCAGCAGCTTGGGGACAGGATCTAACTATGGCTACACCTTC	CASSLGTGSNYGYTF